Each of the 32 T cell receptor beta chains below was sequenced from the same sample in a study of identical twins. TCRdb passed the 5' RACE reads through MiXCR, listing each CDR3 protein once. The sample consists of about 250,000 distinct CDR3 sequences, about 8.3% of them appearing once. These records were also assigned to another study, of yellow fever vaccine responses in identical twins.

Sequencing was done on a sample of CD8+ T cells sorted from blood. The receptors originated from a young woman in good health.

This sequence joins TRBV18 and TRBJ2-1; 7 bases agree with TRBD1. The CDR3 contains 16 residues. Losses at the gene ends were 5 bases for V and 7 bases for J; bases not matched to a gene: 14. CDR1 and CDR2 (germline): KGHSH, LQKENI. CDR3 in DNA: TGTGCCAGCTCAGATTCCTCGGGACAGCTTAGGAATGAGCAGTTCTTC. It encodes CASSDSSGQLRNEQFF. The full variable domain, completed using reference TRBV18 and TRBJ2-1, is NAGVMQNPRHLVRRRGQEARLRCSPMKGHSHVYWYRQLPEEGLKFMVYLQKENIIDESGMPKERFSAEFPKEGPSILRIQQVVRGDSAAYFCASSDSSGQLRNEQFFGPGTRLTVL.

This clonotype was counted ten times or more. The chain recombines TRBV20-1 with TRBJ2-1, with unresolved D. The germline V gene encodes CDR1 DFQATT and CDR2 SNEGSKA (reference sequence). Trimming stripped 1 base from V and 1 base from J, with 5 bases between. The CDR3 loop spans 13 amino acids. The CDR3 DNA reads as TGCAGTGCTAGAGTAATTTCCTACAATGAGCAGTTCTTC. Translation gives CSARVISYNEQFF.

This clonotype came up a few times. The chain uses TRBV7-8 and TRBJ2-7, with D perhaps TRBD2 (6 bases). The germline V gene encodes CDR1 SGHVS and CDR2 FQNEAQ. V was pared by 1 base and J by 1 base, with 20 bases between. This CDR3 comprises 18 residues. The chain's CDR3 is CASSLGPAGLTTSYEQYF. The CDR3 DNA sequence: TGTGCCAGCAGCTTAGGCCCAGCGGGTCTTACCACTTCCTACGAGCAGTACTTC. Variable domain in full (rest from reference TRBV7-8 and TRBJ2-7): GAGVSQSPRYKVAKRGQDVALRCDPISGHVSLFWYQQALGQGPEFLTYFQNEAQLDKSGLPSDRFFAERPEGSVSTLKIQRTQQEDSAVYLCASSLGPAGLTTSYEQYFGPGTRLTVT.

The table lists this clonotype with a few counts. The V call is TRBV6-1, the J call TRBJ2-7, with D possibly being TRBD1 (7 bases). The germline V gene has CDR1 MNHNS and CDR2 SASEGT. Between the trimmed V and J ends, which lost 5 bases and 5 bases, there was a span of 25 bases. The CDR3 is 17 residues long. CDR3 sequence (DNA): TGTGCCAGCAGTCAATGGGGGGAGGCAGGGGGAAGGGACGAGCAGTACTTC. The encoded protein is CASSQWGEAGGRDEQYF.

This clonotype was counted at least ten times. The CDR3 bases are TGTGCCACCAGTGATTTGGACCTTTCCGGGGAGCTGTTTTTT. Translating gives CATSDLDLSGELFF. This rearrangement joins TRBV24-1 to TRBJ2-2; D call uncertain. The CDR3 runs 14 residues. CDR1 and CDR2 from the germline V gene are KGHDR and SFDVKD. Deletions cut 0 bases from V and 6 bases from J, with 7 bases between.

This clonotype appeared a few times. The junction does not match germline at one end; this may be a read error. The rearrangement links TRBV7-7 to TRBJ2-5; TRBD1 agrees at 7 bases. The CDR3 is 14 residues long. Germline CDR1 reads SSHAT; CDR2 reads FNYEAQ (reference sequence). This CDR3 is CASSLVTGDETQYF. In DNA form, the CDR3 reads TGTGCTAGCAGCTTAGTCACAGGGGATGAGACCCAGTACTTC.

This clonotype was observed many times. The CDR3 DNA reads TGTGCCAGCAGCCCGCGGATACTAGCGGGAGGGCCGGGTTTCACAGATACGCAGTATTTT. It encodes CASSPRILAGGPGFTDTQYF. This chain connects TRBV7-2 to TRBJ2-3; 13 bases align to TRBD2. Germline values: CDR1 SGHTA, CDR2 FQGNSA. With V trimmed by 5 bases and J by 2 bases, 16 bases remained unmatched. The CDR3 runs to 20 residues.

As DNA, the CDR3 is TGTGCCAGCACCCGAGCCGGGGATGGCGAGACCCAGTACTTC. It codes for CASTRAGDGETQYF. The chain has TRBV7-9 and TRBJ2-5, with D tentatively TRBD2 (5 bases). The V gene's germline CDR1 is SEHNR and CDR2 FQNEAQ (reference sequence). The CDR3 sequence is 14 residues long. Trimming cost V 7 bases and J 5 bases, with 17 bases left between them.

This chain uses TRBV3-1 with TRBJ2-3; D is perhaps TRBD1 or TRBD2 (5 bases each). The length of the CDR3 is 17 residues. Trimming removed 11 bases from V and 5 bases from J, with 29 bases in between. Germline lookup yields CDR1 LGHDT and CDR2 YNNKEL (reference sequence). The CDR3 bases are TGTGCCTCCTGCCAAGTGGTAGGGGCCGTTCGGGGAGATACGCAGTATTTT. Protein: CASCQVVGAVRGDTQYF.

The table lists this clonotype with a few counts. V is TRBV20-1 and J is TRBJ2-2; possible D gene TRBD2, 6 bases. The CDR3 is 16 residues long. In germline, CDR1 is DFQATT, CDR2 SNEGSKA (reference sequence). V was clipped by 1 base and J by 0 bases, with 12 bases between them. The CDR3 is CSARGGDGSNTGELFF. CDR3 sequence (DNA): TGCAGTGCTAGAGGGGGGGACGGATCGAACACCGGGGAGCTGTTTTTT.

The CDR3 reads CSVEGLASSYNEQFF. CDR3 bases: TGCAGCGTTGAGGGTCTAGCAAGCTCCTACAATGAGCAGTTCTTC. The chain is built from TRBV29-1 and TRBJ2-1; D possibly corresponds to TRBD2 (5 bases). The CDR3 is made up of 15 amino acids. Trimming shortened V by 3 bases and J by 0 bases, and 12 bases separated the two germline ends. Germline loops: CDR1 SQVTM, CDR2 ANQGSEA.

This clonotype was counted many times. V and J are TRBV12-3 or TRBV12-4 and TRBJ2-2; a weak D match, TRBD1 (6 bases). CDR3 size: 15 residues. V dropped 4 bases and J dropped 3 bases, with 12 bases sitting between them. CDR3: CASSSGYRDTGELFF. The CDR3 nucleotides read TGTGCCAGCAGTTCGGGTTACAGGGACACCGGGGAGCTGTTTTTT.

Only a few counts were recorded for this clonotype. V usage is TRBV27 and J usage is TRBJ1-2; D is unclear. Trimming stripped 2 bases from V and 3 bases from J, with 7 bases between. The CDR3 is 13 amino acids. CDR1 MNHEY and CDR2 SMNVEV come from the germline V gene (reference sequence). CDR3 sequence reads: CASSLAGYYGYTF. CDR3 nucleotides: TGTGCCAGCAGTTTAGCGGGGTACTATGGCTACACCTTC.

This clonotype was seen at least ten times. The V and J genes are TRBV4-1 and TRBJ2-7, with TRBD1 matching over 7 bases. This CDR3 contains 14 residues. V was pared by 1 base and J by 2 bases, with 2 bases of the junction left unmatched. The germline gives CDR1 MGHRA, CDR2 YSYEKL. This CDR3 is CASSQVGQTYEQYF. The DNA of the CDR3 is TGCGCCAGCAGCCAAGTGGGACAGACCTACGAGCAGTACTTC.

The chain is built from TRBV2 and TRBJ2-7; tentatively, D is TRBD1 (5 bases). The V end was cut by 8 bases, the J end by 2 bases, with 10 bases between. Germline V lookup: CDR1 SNHLY, CDR2 FYNNEI. The CDR3 contains 12 residues. The CDR3 coding sequence is TGTGCCAGCGTAGCAGGGCCCTACGAGCAGTACTTC. Amino acid sequence: CASVAGPYEQYF.

This clonotype was seen a handful of times. The V call is TRBV14, the J call TRBJ2-7; TRBD1 matches at 9 bases. V shed 2 bases, J shed 4 bases, and the junction held 9 bases outside the gene matches. CDR1 is SGHDN and CDR2 is FVKESK in the germline V gene. CDR3 size: 16 residues. The CDR3 bases are TGTGCCAGCAGCCAATACCCGGGACAGGGAATTTACGAGCAGTACTTC. Its protein is CASSQYPGQGIYEQYF. The entire variable domain, with the rest obtained from reference TRBV14 and TRBJ2-7, is as follows: EAGVTQFPSHSVIEKGQTVTLRCDPISGHDNLYWYRRVMGKEIKFLLHFVKESKQDESGMPNNRFLAERTGGTYSTLKVQPAELEDSGVYFCASSQYPGQGIYEQYFGPGTRLTVT.

This clonotype has ten or more counts. This chain connects TRBV12-3 or TRBV12-4 to TRBJ1-1; TRBD1 matches at 9 bases. There are 16 residues in the CDR3. The trim removed 7 bases at V and 1 base at J, leaving 10 bases unmatched. The CDR3 DNA sequence: TGTGCCAGCAACCCCCGGACAGGGGAAACGAACACTGAAGCTTTCTTT. It specifies CASNPRTGETNTEAFF.

The rearrangement joins TRBV24-1 to TRBJ1-5, with 8 positions matching TRBD1. CDR3 length equals 15 residues. J was trimmed by 4 bases and V by 2 bases; bases with no gene match: 3. Germline V gene lookup returns CDR1 KGHDR and CDR2 SFDVKD. This chain's CDR3 is CATSDSRGLNQPQHF. DNA for the CDR3: TGTGCCACCAGTGATTCCAGGGGGCTGAATCAGCCCCAGCATTTT.

The V gene is TRBV7-9, the J gene TRBJ2-5, with D tentatively TRBD2 (6 bases). The CDR3 has 15 amino acids. V was shortened by 4 bases and J by 1 base, with 13 bases between the two germline ends. Per the germline V gene, CDR1 is SEHNR and CDR2 is FQNEAQ (reference sequence). The CDR3 loop is CASSSRDSGQETQYF. CDR3 bases: TGTGCCAGCAGCTCCCGGGACTCCGGCCAAGAGACCCAGTACTTC.

The chain has TRBV5-1 and TRBJ2-5; 10 bases align to TRBD2. Trimming took 5 bases from V and 2 from J; bases not matched to a gene: 9. Germline V gene lookup returns CDR1 SGHRS and CDR2 YFSETQ. The CDR3 consists of 16 residues. This CDR3 reads CASRGEGLALQETQYF. In DNA form, the CDR3 reads TGCGCCAGCAGAGGTGAGGGACTAGCGCTGCAAGAGACCCAGTACTTC. Full variable domain (missing parts from reference TRBV5-1 and TRBJ2-5): KAGVTQTPRYLIKTRGQQVTLSCSPISGHRSVSWYQQTPGQGLQFLFEYFSETQRNKGNFPGRFSGRQFSNSRSEMNVSTLELGDSALYLCASRGEGLALQETQYFGPGTRLLVL.

This clonotype was counted at least ten times. This sequence joins TRBV2 and TRBJ2-7; D may be TRBD2 (5 bases). CDR1 and CDR2 from the germline V gene are SNHLY and FYNNEI. CDR3 length: 12 amino acids. Trimming pared 3 bases from V and 6 bases from J, leaving 9 bases between. CDR3 DNA sequence: TGTGCCAGCAGTGACAGACGGGGCGAGCAGTACTTC. Protein product: CASSDRRGEQYF.

This clonotype was seen at least ten times. The CDR3 reads CSARVLAGVGEQYF. CDR3 DNA: TGCAGTGCTAGAGTACTAGCGGGAGTTGGAGAGCAGTACTTC. This chain links TRBV20-1 with TRBJ2-7, with TRBD2 matching 11 bases. V was clipped by 1 base and J by 7 bases; unmatched bases: 6. This CDR3 contains 14 residues. Germline CDR1 DFQATT, CDR2 SNEGSKA (reference sequence).

This clonotype has a single count. V and J are TRBV5-6 and TRBJ2-5; 7 nucleotides agree with TRBD1. This CDR3 has 15 amino acids. CDR1 is SGHDT, CDR2 YYEEEE, per germline. V was clipped by 0 bases and J by 3 bases; unmatched bases: 5. This CDR3 reads CASSLGGTAKETQYF. The CDR3 DNA reads as TGTGCCAGCAGCTTGGGAGGGACAGCAAAAGAGACCCAGTACTTC.

The gene calls are TRBV20-1 and TRBJ1-2; weak D call: TRBD1 (5 bases). The CDR3 length is 15 residues. CDR1 is DFQATT, CDR2 SNEGSKA, per germline (reference sequence). The V end was cut by 4 bases, the J end by 0 bases, with 15 bases between. The DNA for the CDR3 is TGCAGTGCTATTCGCTGGGACCCTACTAACTATGGCTACACCTTC. This encodes CSAIRWDPTNYGYTF.

This sequence joins TRBV29-1 and TRBJ2-3; D call uncertain. CDR1 and CDR2 (germline): SQVTM, ANQGSEA. Trimming took 3 bases from V and 7 from J, leaving 8 bases between them. CDR3 length: 11 residues. The CDR3 DNA sequence: TGCAGCGTTGACCCATTACATACGCAGTATTTT. It specifies CSVDPLHTQYF.

The gene calls are TRBV4-1 and TRBJ1-1; TRBD1 matches at 8 bases. Germline CDR1 is MGHRA and CDR2 is YSYEKL. This CDR3 spans 13 amino acids. The V and J ends lost 7 bases and 5 bases, in that order; junction bases with no gene match: 6. The CDR3 bases are TGCGCCAGCAAGGACAGGGCCGAGACTGAAGCTTTCTTT. It codes for CASKDRAETEAFF.

This clonotype came up many times. V is TRBV6-1 and J is TRBJ2-1; 7 nucleotides match TRBD2. The ends lost 7 bases at V and 2 bases at J; junction bases unmatched: 5. CDR1 is MNHNS and CDR2 is SASEGT in the germline V gene. The CDR3 length is 14 residues. CDR3 coding DNA: TGTGCCAGCACGGGAGGCCTACCCTACAATGAGCAGTTCTTC. Its protein is CASTGGLPYNEQFF.

V usage is TRBV2 and J usage is TRBJ2-3; D remains ambiguous. This CDR3 has 14 residues. Germline CDR1 reads SNHLY; CDR2 reads FYNNEI. Trimming removed 2 bases from V and 5 bases from J, with 11 bases in between. The CDR3 loop is CASSESPSGDTQYF. The CDR3 coding sequence is TGTGCCAGCAGTGAAAGCCCCTCTGGAGATACGCAGTATTTT.

This clonotype was seen a few times. The chain links TRBV11-1 to TRBJ2-2; no reliable D call. CDR3 length equals 19 residues. Germline V gene data show CDR1 as SGHAT and CDR2 as FQDESV (reference sequence). V was clipped by 5 bases and J by 5 bases, with 27 bases between them. The CDR3 loop is CASSDSPDWVPGSTGELFF. In DNA, the CDR3 is TGTGCCAGCAGCGATAGCCCGGATTGGGTGCCCGGTTCGACCGGGGAGCTGTTTTTT.

This chain joins TRBV4-1 and TRBJ2-1, with unresolved D. Germline assignment: CDR1 MGHRA and CDR2 YSYEKL. Trimming left V 1 base short and J 8 bases short, with 15 bases between. The CDR3 has 15 amino acids. CDR3 region: CASSQGLGLHDEQFF. The CDR3 region has the DNA TGCGCCAGCAGCCAAGGACTGGGCCTGCACGATGAGCAGTTCTTC.

This clonotype has ten or more counts. V usage is TRBV7-9 and J usage is TRBJ1-5; the D gene is possibly TRBD1 (5 bases). The CDR3 extends over 12 amino acids. Germline assignment: CDR1 SEHNR and CDR2 FQNEAQ (reference sequence). The V end lost 7 bases, the J end lost 7 bases, and 11 bases lay between the germline ends. In DNA, the CDR3 is TGTGCCAGCACCGTAGGGGACCAGCCCCAGCATTTT. It codes for CASTVGDQPQHF. The variable domain in full, with the rest retrieved from reference TRBV7-9 and TRBJ1-5, is DTGVSQNPRHKITKRGQNVTFRCDPISEHNRLYWYRQTLGQGPEFLTYFQNEAQLEKSRLLSDRFSAERPKGSFSTLEIQRTEQGDSAMYLCASTVGDQPQHFGDGTRLSIL.

V and J are TRBV20-1 and TRBJ1-2, with D perhaps matching TRBD1 (5 bases). CDR1 and CDR2 (germline): DFQATT, SNEGSKA (reference sequence). The V end lost 0 bases, the J end lost 1 base, and 12 bases lay between the germline ends. The CDR3 covers 15 residues. Written as DNA, the CDR3 is TGCAGTGCTAGAGAGGGGCCTCGGGGTAACTATGGCTACACCTTC. It is translated as CSAREGPRGNYGYTF.